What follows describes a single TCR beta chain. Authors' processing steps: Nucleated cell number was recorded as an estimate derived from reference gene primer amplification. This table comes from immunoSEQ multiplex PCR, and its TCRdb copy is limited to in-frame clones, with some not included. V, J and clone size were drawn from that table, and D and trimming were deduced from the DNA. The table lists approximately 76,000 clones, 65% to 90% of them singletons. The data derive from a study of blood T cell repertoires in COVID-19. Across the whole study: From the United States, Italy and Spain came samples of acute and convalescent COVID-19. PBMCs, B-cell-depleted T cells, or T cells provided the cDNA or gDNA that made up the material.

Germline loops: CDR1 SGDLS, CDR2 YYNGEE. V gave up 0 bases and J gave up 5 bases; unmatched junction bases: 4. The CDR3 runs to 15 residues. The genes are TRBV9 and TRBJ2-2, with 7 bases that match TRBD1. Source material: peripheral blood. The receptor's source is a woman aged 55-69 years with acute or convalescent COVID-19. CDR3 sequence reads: CASSVGGQWTGELFF. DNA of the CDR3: TGTGCCAGCAGCGTAGGGGGACAGTGGACCGGGGAGCTGTTTTTT.